This T cell receptor beta chain comes out of a study of T cell repertoires in cytomegalovirus infection. Study-wide background: Researchers turned to recently identified HLA-C-restricted CMV epitopes as well as well-studied HLA-B-restricted ones. Public TCR beta signatures marked donors with CMV infection and the matching HLA.

The germline CDR1 and CDR2 sequences are SGHTA and FQGNSA. This CDR3 contains 12 residues. As regards this clonotype: Antigen unknown. It may be a read error: a sequence one base away is much more abundant.

MiXCR, applied by TCRdb to the reads, yields one record per CDR3 protein. This sample has 100,000 to 150,000 distinct CDR3 sequences, with 30% to 40% found just once. Study results and limitations: What dominated the ex vivo response were HLA-C-restricted CMV-specific TCR beta clonotypes.

The sequence derives from a human donor in good health (CMV status not recorded). Some clones in this sample may be carry-over from other donors' samples. Specimen: CD8+ T cells from cultured PBMCs, collected from culture after CMV antigen stimulation. The J gene is TRBJ1-6, the V gene TRBV7-2; no clear D gene. The CDR3: CASSSHNSPLHF. CDR3 sequence (DNA): TGTGCCAGCAGCTCCCATAATTCACCCCTCCACTTT. The variable domain in full, with the rest retrieved from reference TRBV7-2 and TRBJ1-6, is GAGVSQSPSNKVTEKGKDVELRCDPISGHTALYWYRQSLGQGLEFLIYFQGNSAPDKSGLPSDRFSAERTGGSVSTLTIQRTQQEDSAVYLCASSSHNSPLHFGNGTRLTVT.